This T cell receptor (beta chain) was sequenced for a study of T cell responses to AZD1222 COVID-19 vaccine. Remarks on this clone: Its antigen is unidentified. Other DNA sequences of this sample code for an identical CDR3.

The CDR3 spans 13 residues. V gave up 4 bases and J gave up 0 bases, with 5 bases separating them. Germline values: CDR1 SGHTA, CDR2 FQGTGA. Overall study results and limits: CD4 TCRs covered the whole spike, strongest at regions 160-218 and 743-854.

The table came from immunoSEQ multiplex PCR; TCRdb's copy has only in-frame clones and leaves some out. The sample yields more than 140,000 clones, around 91% seen once. This sequence was found in an adult in good health. The source was peripheral blood, collected on day 0 of AZD1222 vaccination. This chain uses TRBV7-3 with TRBJ2-3; D not resolved. The CDR3 DNA follows: TGTGCCAGCAGCTCCGGGAGCACAGATACGCAGTATTTT. Amino acid sequence: CASSSGSTDTQYF.